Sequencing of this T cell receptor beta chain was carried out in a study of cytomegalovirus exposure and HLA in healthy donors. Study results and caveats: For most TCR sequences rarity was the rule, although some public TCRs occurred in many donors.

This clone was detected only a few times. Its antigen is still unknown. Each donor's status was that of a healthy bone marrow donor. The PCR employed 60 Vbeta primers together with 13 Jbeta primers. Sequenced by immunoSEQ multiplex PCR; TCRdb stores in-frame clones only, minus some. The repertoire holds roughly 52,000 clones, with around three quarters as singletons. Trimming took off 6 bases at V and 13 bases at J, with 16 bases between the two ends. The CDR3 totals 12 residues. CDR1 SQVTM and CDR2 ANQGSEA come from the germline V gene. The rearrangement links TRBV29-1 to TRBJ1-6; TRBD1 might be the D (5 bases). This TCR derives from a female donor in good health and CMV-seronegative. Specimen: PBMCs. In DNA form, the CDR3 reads TGCAGCGTGGCAGGGTTAATTACGCCCCTCCACTTT. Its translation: CSVAGLITPLHF.